These T cell receptor beta chains were read from a single sample in a study of cytomegalovirus exposure and HLA in healthy donors. Sequencing used immunoSEQ multiplex PCR; TCRdb keeps in-frame clones, though not all of them. The sample consists of over 20,000 clones, just under 70% of them appearing once. The sample consisted of PBMCs. The receptors originated from a woman between 45 and 60 years old in good health and CMV-seronegative. The CDR3 runs from the conserved cysteine through the conserved F or W. Each record gives: D gene, clone size, J gene, V gene, CDR3 DNA, CDR3 protein. A D gene is named only where the DNA matches it firmly. Clone sizes are given selectively: once, few, many, or a class where the clone is expanded.

d_call: NA; clone_size: NA; j_call: TRBJ2-7; v_call: TRBV27; cdr3_nt: TGTGCCAGCAGGTCTCAAAACAGGTTTCAGTACGAGCAGTACTTC; cdr3_aa: CASRSQNRFQYEQYF
d_call: NA; clone_size: few; j_call: TRBJ1-5; v_call: TRBV5-1; cdr3_nt: TGCGCCAGCAGCCCGAACCCTTCGGATCAGCCCCAGCATTTT; cdr3_aa: CASSPNPSDQPQHF
d_call: TRBD2; clone_size: NA; j_call: TRBJ2-2; v_call: TRBV13; cdr3_nt: TGTGCCAGCAGCTCAAGCGGGAACGCCGGGGAGCTGTTTTTT; cdr3_aa: CASSSSGNAGELFF
d_call: TRBD1; clone_size: NA; j_call: TRBJ1-2; v_call: TRBV6-5; cdr3_nt: TGTGCCAGCAGTCCGAGGGACAGGGGGTGGTCTGGCTACACCTTC; cdr3_aa: CASSPRDRGWSGYTF
d_call: TRBD2; clone_size: NA; j_call: TRBJ2-3; v_call: TRBV25-1; cdr3_nt: TGTGCCAGCAGTGAAGGACTAGCCACAGATACGCAGTATTTT; cdr3_aa: CASSEGLATDTQYF
d_call: TRBD1; clone_size: NA; j_call: TRBJ1-5; v_call: TRBV6-5; cdr3_nt: TGTGCCAGCAGACAACAGGGGGCTGGTCAGCCCCAGCATTTT; cdr3_aa: CASRQQGAGQPQHF
d_call: NA; clone_size: once; j_call: TRBJ1-6; v_call: TRBV11-2; cdr3_nt: TGTGCCAGCAGCTTTTCGGGGGGATATAATTCACCCCTCCACTTT; cdr3_aa: CASSFSGGYNSPLHF
d_call: TRBD1; clone_size: few; j_call: TRBJ1-5; v_call: TRBV28; cdr3_nt: TGTGCCAGCGCAGAGACAGGGAAAAGCAATCAGCCCCAGCATTTT; cdr3_aa: CASAETGKSNQPQHF
d_call: TRBD1; clone_size: NA; j_call: TRBJ1-1; v_call: TRBV5-4; cdr3_nt: TGTGCCAGCAGCTTACCGGGACAGGGCAACACTGAAGCTTTCTTT; cdr3_aa: CASSLPGQGNTEAFF
d_call: NA; clone_size: once; j_call: TRBJ1-5; v_call: TRBV7-9; cdr3_nt: TGTGCCGTCGATCAGCCCCAGCATTTT; cdr3_aa: CAVDQPQHF
d_call: NA; clone_size: NA; j_call: TRBJ1-4; v_call: TRBV7-9; cdr3_nt: TGTGCCAGCAGCTCCTTAGCAGGGAACGAAAAACTGTTTTTT; cdr3_aa: CASSSLAGNEKLFF